The source of this TCR beta chain is a study of blood T cell repertoires in COVID-19. Generated by immunoSEQ multiplex PCR, the TCRdb table keeps only in-frame clones and is missing some. The data hold around 100,000 clones, with roughly 89% observed a single time. CDR1 SEHNR and CDR2 FQNEAQ come from the germline V gene (reference sequence). V shed 3 bases and J shed 7 bases, with 13 bases lying between them. CDR3 length: 15 residues. The chain links TRBV7-9 to TRBJ1-6; D call uncertain. The source is a man in his sixties with COVID-19, enrolled during active disease. The sample was peripheral blood. The CDR3 DNA is TGTGCCAGCAGCTTGGTGGCTTTTGGCAATTCACCCCTCCACTTT. It codes for CASSLVAFGNSPLHF.